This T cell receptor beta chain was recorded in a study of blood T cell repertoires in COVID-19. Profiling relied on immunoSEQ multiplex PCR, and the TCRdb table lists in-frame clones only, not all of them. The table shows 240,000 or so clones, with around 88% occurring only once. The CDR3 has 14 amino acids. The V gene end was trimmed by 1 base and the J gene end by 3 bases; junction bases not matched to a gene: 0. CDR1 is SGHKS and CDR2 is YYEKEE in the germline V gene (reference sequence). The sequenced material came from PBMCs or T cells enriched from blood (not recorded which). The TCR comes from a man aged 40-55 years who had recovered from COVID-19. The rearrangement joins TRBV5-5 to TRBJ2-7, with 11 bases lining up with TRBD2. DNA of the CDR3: TGTGCCAGCAGCTTGACTAGCGGGGGCTACGAGCAGTACTTC. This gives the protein CASSLTSGGYEQYF.